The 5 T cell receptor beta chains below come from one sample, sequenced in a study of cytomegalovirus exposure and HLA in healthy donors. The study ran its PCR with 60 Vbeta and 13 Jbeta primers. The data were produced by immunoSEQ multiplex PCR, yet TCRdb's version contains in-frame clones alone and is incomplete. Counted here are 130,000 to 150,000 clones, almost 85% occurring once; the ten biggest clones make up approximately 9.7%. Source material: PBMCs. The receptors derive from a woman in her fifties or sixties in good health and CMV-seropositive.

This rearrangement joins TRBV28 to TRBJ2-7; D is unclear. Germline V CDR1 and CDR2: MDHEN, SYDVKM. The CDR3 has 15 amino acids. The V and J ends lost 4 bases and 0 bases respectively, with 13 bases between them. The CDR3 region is CASSSARFSSYEQYF. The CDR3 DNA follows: TGTGCCAGCAGTTCGGCGCGGTTTAGCTCCTACGAGCAGTACTTC.

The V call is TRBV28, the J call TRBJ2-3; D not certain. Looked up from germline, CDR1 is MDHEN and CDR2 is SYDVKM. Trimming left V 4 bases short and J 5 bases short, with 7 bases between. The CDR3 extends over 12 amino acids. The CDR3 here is CASSYRRDTQYF. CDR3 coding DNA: TGTGCCAGCAGTTATAGGAGAGATACGCAGTATTTT.

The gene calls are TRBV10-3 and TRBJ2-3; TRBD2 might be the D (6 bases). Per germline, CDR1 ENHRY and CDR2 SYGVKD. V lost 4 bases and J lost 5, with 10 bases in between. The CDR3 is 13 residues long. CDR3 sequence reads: CAISVRLGDTQYF. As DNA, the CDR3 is TGTGCCATCAGTGTAAGACTAGGAGATACGCAGTATTTT.

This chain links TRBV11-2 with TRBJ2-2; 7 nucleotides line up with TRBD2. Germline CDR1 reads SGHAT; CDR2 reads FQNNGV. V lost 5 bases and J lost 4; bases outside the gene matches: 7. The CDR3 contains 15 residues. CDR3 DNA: TGTGCCAGCAGCCCGGGGAGGGTGGCCACCGGGGAGCTGTTTTTT. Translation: CASSPGRVATGELFF.

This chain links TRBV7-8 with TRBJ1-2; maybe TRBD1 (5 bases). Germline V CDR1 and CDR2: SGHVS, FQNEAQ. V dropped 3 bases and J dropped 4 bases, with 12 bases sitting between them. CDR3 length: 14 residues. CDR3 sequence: CASSLWRGTYGYTF. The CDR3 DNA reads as TGTGCCAGCAGCTTGTGGAGGGGTACCTATGGCTACACCTTC.